The next 30 T cell receptor beta chains were all read from a single sample in a study of blood T cell repertoires in COVID-19 (dated by TCRdb to the early 2020s). The library was prepared using the immunoSEQ multiplex PCR assay. Held by TCRdb, this immuneACCESS table contains in-frame sequences only and omits some clones. Under half of the omission traces to an unresolved V gene where checked; the cause of the rest is unknown. For this sample the table gives fewer than 250,000 clones, of which roughly 90% were detected only once. Jointly, the top ten make up roughly 2% of the sample. Sequenced input: peripheral blood. The receptors here all came from a woman between 50 and 59 years old with acute or convalescent COVID-19.

The chain carries TRBV5-6 and TRBJ1-2; D possibly corresponds to TRBD1 (5 bases). V shed 4 bases and J shed 3 bases, with 13 bases lying between them. This CDR3 has 14 residues. Germline assignment: CDR1 SGHDT and CDR2 YYEEEE. The CDR3 protein is CASSVSRVDYGYTF. As DNA, the CDR3 is TGTGCCAGCAGCGTTTCCAGGGTGGACTATGGCTACACCTTC.

The chain carries TRBV6-5 and TRBJ2-1; 8 bases agree with TRBD2. The CDR3 runs 15 residues. CDR1 and CDR2 from the germline V gene are MNHEY and SVGAGI. The V and J ends lost 2 bases and 4 bases, in that order; junction bases with no gene match: 4. The CDR3 DNA is TGTGCCAGCAGTTACGGGGTAGCGGGGTACAATGAGCAGTTCTTC. It yields the protein CASSYGVAGYNEQFF.

The chain links TRBV19 to TRBJ1-2; no definite D call. V was shortened by 7 bases and J by 1 base, with 13 bases between the two germline ends. The CDR3 sequence is 14 residues long. In germline, CDR1 is LNHDA, CDR2 SQIVND (reference sequence). CDR3: CASKKTEINYGYTF. In DNA form, the CDR3 reads TGTGCCAGTAAAAAAACAGAGATTAACTATGGCTACACCTTC. Combining the CDR3 with reference TRBV19 and TRBJ1-2 gives the whole variable domain DGGITQSPKYLFRKEGQNVTLSCEQNLNHDAMYWYRQDPGQGLRLIYYSQIVNDFQKGDIAEGYSVSREKKESFPLTVTSAQKNPTAFYLCASKKTEINYGYTFGSGTRLTVV.

The chain has TRBV25-1 and TRBJ1-1; 8 nucleotides match TRBD1. Per germline, CDR1 MGHDK and CDR2 SYGVNS. The V and J ends lost 3 bases and 6 bases, in that order; junction bases with no gene match: 6. The CDR3 contains 14 residues. CDR3 in DNA: TGTGCCAGCAGTGAGAGCAGGGGGCTTGCTGAAGCTTTCTTT. It encodes CASSESRGLAEAFF.

The chain joins TRBV10-3 to TRBJ2-7; 9 positions agree with TRBD1. J was trimmed by 4 bases and V by 3 bases; bases with no gene match: 10. The CDR3 contains 16 residues. Germline CDR1 ENHRY, CDR2 SYGVKD. This CDR3 reads CAISEVGQGRAYEQYF. CDR3 nucleotide sequence: TGTGCCATCAGTGAAGTGGGACAGGGTAGGGCTTACGAGCAGTACTTC.

Details on this clone: The sample carries other DNA sequences with the same CDR3. The CDR3 coding sequence is TGTGCCAGCTCACCCCTTGCGGGGGGGAGCACAGATACGCAGTATTTT. Its translation is CASSPLAGGSTDTQYF. The V gene is TRBV18, the J gene TRBJ2-3, with TRBD2 identical over 9 bases. Trimming at V came to 3 bases and at J to 0 bases, leaving 4 bases not matched to a gene. CDR1 and CDR2 from the germline V gene are KGHSH and LQKENI. The CDR3 consists of 16 residues.

This rearrangement joins TRBV7-2 to TRBJ1-2; D perhaps matches TRBD1 (6 bases). There are 13 residues in the CDR3. V was trimmed by 4 bases and J by 4 bases, leaving 10 bases between them. Germline V CDR1 and CDR2: SGHTA, FQGNSA. Written as DNA, the CDR3 is TGTGCCAGCAGCTCGGGACAAATCTATGGCTACACCTTC. It encodes CASSSGQIYGYTF.

V is TRBV5-1 and J is TRBJ2-3; a weak D match, TRBD1 (5 bases). The V gene's germline CDR1 is SGHRS and CDR2 YFSETQ. The CDR3 has 14 amino acids. Trimming took off 2 bases at V and 4 bases at J, with 11 bases between the two ends. CDR3 sequence: CASSFATDSDTQYF. The DNA of the CDR3 is TGCGCCAGCAGCTTTGCGACAGACTCAGATACGCAGTATTTT.

The chain uses TRBV30 and TRBJ1-4; D unresolved. The V end was cut by 5 bases, the J end by 7 bases, with 14 bases between. The germline V gene encodes CDR1 GTSNPN and CDR2 SVGIG (reference sequence). CDR3 length equals 13 residues. The CDR3 region is CAWRRSPGEKLFF. CDR3 bases: TGTGCCTGGCGAAGGTCCCCGGGTGAAAAACTGTTTTTT.

This rearrangement joins TRBV6-6 to TRBJ1-1; D perhaps matches TRBD1 (6 bases). Germline assignment: CDR1 MNHNY and CDR2 SVGAGI (reference sequence). The germline V and J ends were trimmed by 4 bases and 0 bases, with 12 bases remaining between them. The CDR3 has 15 amino acids. CDR3 protein: CASSSLGQLNTEAFF. CDR3 DNA: TGTGCCAGCAGTTCTTTAGGACAGTTGAACACTGAAGCTTTCTTT.

This CDR3 is CASSLEGGVGSYTEAFF. In nucleotides, the CDR3 is TGTGCCAGCAGCTTGGAAGGGGGGGTCGGCAGCTACACTGAAGCTTTCTTT. The chain joins TRBV5-6 to TRBJ1-1, with D possibly matching TRBD1 (6 bases). V was clipped by 0 bases and J by 3 bases, with 18 bases between them. The germline gives CDR1 SGHDT, CDR2 YYEEEE. The length of the CDR3 is 17 residues.

The rearrangement links TRBV5-1 to TRBJ2-7; 9 nucleotides agree with TRBD1. This CDR3 has 15 residues. V shed 4 bases, J shed 2 bases, and the junction held 7 bases outside the gene matches. From germline, CDR1 is SGHRS and CDR2 YFSETQ. The DNA of the CDR3 is TGCGCCAGCAGCCTACAGGGGGCAGGACCCTACGAGCAGTACTTC. Its protein is CASSLQGAGPYEQYF.

The V and J genes are TRBV9 and TRBJ2-7; 13 bases align to TRBD2. Germline values: CDR1 SGDLS, CDR2 YYNGEE. The CDR3 has 17 residues. V dropped 0 bases and J dropped 0; count of bases not matched to a gene: 3. CDR3 coding DNA: TGTGCCAGCAGCGTAGGACTAGCGGGAGGTTACTCCTACGAGCAGTACTTC. Its protein product is CASSVGLAGGYSYEQYF.

The chain recombines TRBV19 with TRBJ2-7; possibly TRBD2 for D (5 bases). The V gene lost 5 bases and the J gene lost 2 bases, with 16 bases spanning the gap. The CDR3 consists of 15 residues. Per germline, CDR1 LNHDA and CDR2 SQIVND (reference sequence). The CDR3 DNA reads TGTGCCAGTAGTCCCGGCGCAGGAGGAGCCTACGAGCAGTACTTC. This gives the protein CASSPGAGGAYEQYF.

This clone has only one observation. The chain has TRBV20-1 and TRBJ1-6, with D perhaps matching TRBD1 (5 bases). The germline gives CDR1 DFQATT, CDR2 SNEGSKA (reference sequence). Trimming removed 3 bases at V and 11 bases at J, with 20 bases between. The CDR3 consists of 15 residues. Written as DNA, the CDR3 is TGCAGTGCTAGTAGCGGGGCGACACAAGGGACACCCCTCCACTTT. It is translated as CSASSGATQGTPLHF.

This clone appeared once. The chain joins TRBV10-3 to TRBJ1-3; 8 bases are a match to TRBD1. V dropped 6 bases and J dropped 0; count of bases not matched to a gene: 10. The CDR3 spans 17 residues. Germline values: CDR1 ENHRY, CDR2 SYGVKD. The CDR3: CAIRRDRRVISGNTIYF. Here the CDR3 DNA reads TGTGCCATCAGGAGGGACAGGAGGGTTATCTCTGGAAACACCATATATTTT.

This chain connects TRBV2 to TRBJ2-3, with 9 nucleotides matching TRBD2. J lost 3 bases, V lost 6 bases, and 7 bases had no gene match. In germline, CDR1 is SNHLY, CDR2 FYNNEI. There are 15 residues in the CDR3. Written as DNA, the CDR3 is TGTGCCAGCAGAGTTGCGGGAGGGCCGACAGATACGCAGTATTTT. It codes for CASRVAGGPTDTQYF. Complete variable domain (other parts from reference TRBV2 and TRBJ2-3): EPEVTQTPSHQVTQMGQEVILRCVPISNHLYFYWYRQILGQKVEFLVSFYNNEISEKSEIFDDQFSVERPDGSNFTLKIRSTKLEDSAMYFCASRVAGGPTDTQYFGPGTRLTVL.

J is TRBJ1-1 and V is TRBV6-2 or TRBV6-3, with D possibly TRBD1 on 6 matching bases. Trimming stripped 4 bases from V and 0 bases from J, with 15 bases between. This CDR3 region has 16 residues. From germline, CDR1 is MNHEY and CDR2 SVGEGT. Written as DNA, the CDR3 is TGTGCCAGCAGTTCCCCGGACAGTTGGATGAACACTGAAGCTTTCTTT. Its protein product is CASSSPDSWMNTEAFF.

CDR3 region: CSVELTAPLNTEAFF. The CDR3 DNA is TGCAGCGTTGAGCTAACAGCCCCCTTGAACACTGAAGCTTTCTTT. The chain carries TRBV29-1 and TRBJ1-1; D remains unclear. Germline V CDR1 and CDR2: SQVTM, ANQGSEA. V lost 3 bases and J 0 bases, leaving 14 bases between the germline ends. The CDR3 sequence is 15 residues long.

The chain joins TRBV6-6 to TRBJ1-1; tentatively, D is TRBD1 (6 bases). The V end lost 1 base, the J end lost 8 bases, and 8 bases lay between the germline ends. Germline V lookup: CDR1 MNHNY, CDR2 SVGAGI (reference sequence). CDR3 length equals 12 residues. The CDR3 loop is CASSYYREEAFF. The CDR3 bases are TGTGCCAGCAGTTACTACAGGGAAGAAGCTTTCTTT.

V gene TRBV6-5 combines with J gene TRBJ2-1; TRBD1 might be the D (6 bases). The CDR3 loop spans 14 amino acids. The germline V and J ends were trimmed by 6 bases and 3 bases, with 12 bases remaining between them. Germline V CDR1 and CDR2: MNHEY, SVGAGI. The CDR3 region is CASSIQGDYNEQFF. As DNA, the CDR3 is TGTGCCAGCAGCATACAGGGTGACTACAATGAGCAGTTCTTC.

The chain carries TRBV15 and TRBJ1-5, with D maybe TRBD1 (6 bases). The CDR3 covers 15 residues. Per the germline V gene, CDR1 is LNHNV and CDR2 is YYDKDF (reference sequence). V lost 1 base and J 3 bases, leaving 10 bases between the germline ends. The CDR3 sequence is CATSRGDKLNQPQHF. The CDR3 region has the DNA TGTGCCACCAGCAGAGGGGACAAGCTCAATCAGCCCCAGCATTTT.

The gene calls are TRBV2 and TRBJ1-2, with 7 bases matching TRBD1. Germline CDR1 reads SNHLY; CDR2 reads FYNNEI. The CDR3 has 13 residues. J gave up 4 bases and V 6 bases, and 5 bases lay outside the gene matches. The CDR3 bases are TGTGCCAGCAGATCGACAGGGACCTATGGCTACACCTTC. The encoded protein is CASRSTGTYGYTF.

The chain couples TRBV18 to TRBJ1-3; perhaps TRBD1 as D (6 bases). The CDR3 length is 17 residues. V was pared by 3 bases and J by 0 bases, with 15 bases between. Germline V CDR1 and CDR2: KGHSH, LQKENI. The chain's CDR3 is CASSPIGQPSSGNTIYF. The CDR3 bases are TGTGCCAGCTCACCCATTGGACAGCCTTCCTCTGGAAACACCATATATTTT.

The chain combines TRBV11-3 with TRBJ2-5; D gene uncertain. The CDR3 has 13 amino acids. V shed 0 bases and J shed 7 bases, with 9 bases lying between them. The germline CDR1 and CDR2 sequences are SGHNT and YENEEA. CDR3 in DNA: TGTGCCAGCAGCTTAGAACAGATGGGGACCCAGTACTTC. Its protein is CASSLEQMGTQYF. The full variable domain, with the rest looked up from reference TRBV11-3 and TRBJ2-5, is EAGVVQSPRYKIIEKKQPVAFWCNPISGHNTLYWYLQNLGQGPELLIRYENEEAVDDSQLPKDRFSAERLKGVDSTLKIQPAELGDSAVYLCASSLEQMGTQYFGPGTRLLVL.

The chain employs TRBV19 and TRBJ2-1; TRBD2 agrees at 10 bases. There are 18 residues in the CDR3. The V segment lost 1 base and the J segment 10 bases; nucleotides outside the gene matches: 16. Germline values: CDR1 LNHDA, CDR2 SQIVND (reference sequence). The CDR3 loop reads CASSIGLGLAGDIGEQFF. Written as DNA, the CDR3 is TGTGCCAGTAGTATAGGTCTCGGGCTAGCGGGGGATATCGGAGAGCAGTTCTTC.

V gene TRBV5-1 combines with J gene TRBJ2-6, with TRBD1 matching over 11 bases. Germline V gene data show CDR1 as SGHRS and CDR2 as YFSETQ. CDR3 length equals 17 residues. The J segment lost 0 bases and the V segment lost 5 bases, leaving 4 bases of the junction unmatched. The DNA for the CDR3 is TGCGCCAGCAGTAGCGGGACAGGGGGCTCTGGGGCCAACGTCCTGACTTTC. Protein: CASSSGTGGSGANVLTF.

The J gene is TRBJ1-1, the V gene TRBV6-5; TRBD1 agrees at 8 bases. Germline V gene lookup returns CDR1 MNHEY and CDR2 SVGAGI. Trimming at V came to 10 bases and at J to 7 bases, leaving 5 bases not matched to a gene. The CDR3 is 11 residues long. The chain's CDR3 is CATGQGHEAFF. DNA of the CDR3: TGTGCCACCGGACAGGGACATGAAGCTTTCTTT.

V gene TRBV18 combines with J gene TRBJ1-5; D perhaps matches TRBD1 (5 bases). Per germline, CDR1 KGHSH and CDR2 LQKENI. The germline V and J ends were trimmed by 4 bases and 3 bases, with 16 bases remaining between them. CDR3 size: 16 residues. The CDR3 loop reads CASSQVPGPLNQPQHF. The CDR3 DNA follows: TGTGCCAGCTCACAGGTCCCAGGGCCCCTCAATCAGCCCCAGCATTTT.

The chain carries TRBV20-1 and TRBJ2-7; D uncertain. V lost 6 bases and J 3 bases, leaving 3 bases between the germline ends. Germline V gene lookup returns CDR1 DFQATT and CDR2 SNEGSKA (reference sequence). CDR3 size: 9 residues. This CDR3 is CSAIYEQYF. CDR3 bases: TGCAGTGCCATCTACGAGCAGTACTTC.